This TCR beta chain is from a study of blood T cell repertoires in COVID-19. Whole-study context: Material from acute and convalescent COVID-19 was sourced from the United States, Italy and Spain. The cDNA or gDNA used as material had been derived from T cells, B-cell-depleted T cells, or PBMCs.

CDR3 length equals 13 residues. Trimming removed 8 bases from V and 3 bases from J, with 13 bases in between. The germline V gene encodes CDR1 MNHEY and CDR2 SVGAGI. In the original processing: Estimates of nucleated cell counts were drawn from the amplification of reference gene primers. This table comes from immunoSEQ multiplex PCR, and its TCRdb copy is limited to in-frame clones, with some not included. V and J calls and clone size come straight from that table; D and trimming were deduced from the DNA. The sample includes more than 250,000 clones, 75% to 85% of them seen just once. Sequenced material: peripheral blood. The origin of this receptor is a man aged 50-59 years with active or convalescent COVID-19. The chain recombines TRBV6-5 with TRBJ1-2, with D perhaps matching TRBD1 (5 bases). CDR3 sequence reads: CASGQGWDYGYTF. The DNA of the CDR3 is TGTGCCAGCGGGCAGGGCTGGGACTATGGCTACACCTTC.